A single sample gave rise to the 23 T cell receptor beta chains below, sequenced in a study of cytomegalovirus exposure and HLA in healthy donors. Use of 60 Vbeta and 13 Jbeta primers characterized the PCR. Only in-frame clones appear in the TCRdb table, and some are missing; sequencing was by immunoSEQ multiplex PCR. The table lists almost 200,000 clones, 75% to 85% of them singletons. Source material: PBMCs. These receptors were taken from a male donor in good health and CMV-seropositive.

The chain uses TRBV7-2 and TRBJ2-1; D is undetermined. Trimming pared 7 bases from V and 9 bases from J, leaving 13 bases between. The length of the CDR3 is 12 residues. Looked up from germline, CDR1 is SGHTA and CDR2 is FQGNSA. The DNA for the CDR3 is TGTGCCAGCACCCCCCCGTCGTCTGAGCAGTTCTTC. Its translation: CASTPPSSEQFF.

The chain links TRBV7-6 to TRBJ2-1; 9 bases are shared with TRBD2. This CDR3 contains 14 residues. Germline CDR1 SGHVS, CDR2 FNYEAQ. The junction had 13 bases not matched to a gene; V was cut back by 5 bases and J by 14 bases. The CDR3 DNA sequence: TGTGCCAGCAGCGGGGGGGCTAGCGGGATCGTGGAGTTCTTC. Translation: CASSGGASGIVEFF.

CDR3 DNA sequence: TGCGCCAGCAGCCAAGATCACGGAGATCAGCCCCAGCATTTT. Protein: CASSQDHGDQPQHF. J is TRBJ1-5 and V is TRBV4-1; D ambiguous. The germline CDR1 and CDR2 sequences are MGHRA and YSYEKL. The CDR3 spans 14 residues. Trimming removed 0 bases at V and 5 bases at J, with 8 bases between.

The chain employs TRBV6-5 and TRBJ1-2; D is possibly TRBD1 (5 bases). The V end was cut by 6 bases, the J end by 7 bases, with 15 bases between. The germline V gene encodes CDR1 MNHEY and CDR2 SVGAGI. The CDR3 has 13 residues. The CDR3 DNA reads TGTGCCAGCAGCAGGACACCGCATAGTGGCTACACCTTC. Translated: CASSRTPHSGYTF.

The rearrangement uses TRBV6-5 and TRBJ2-3, with 11 bases that match TRBD2. This CDR3 is 14 amino acids long. V lost 6 bases to trimming and J lost 6 bases; unmatched junction nucleotides: 5. The V gene's germline CDR1 is MNHEY and CDR2 SVGAGI. CDR3 protein: CASSLAGGLDTQYF. In DNA form, the CDR3 reads TGTGCCAGCAGCCTAGCGGGGGGATTGGATACGCAGTATTTT.

J is TRBJ2-5 and V is TRBV7-9; tentative D call: TRBD2 (5 bases). The CDR3 length is 14 residues. Trimming pared 2 bases from V and 4 bases from J, leaving 11 bases between. Germline values: CDR1 SEHNR, CDR2 FQNEAQ (reference sequence). The chain's CDR3 is CASSLISGAETQYF. CDR3 nucleotide sequence: TGTGCCAGCAGCTTAATCAGCGGCGCAGAGACCCAGTACTTC.

This chain connects TRBV7-9 to TRBJ1-3; no reliable D call. The V gene's germline CDR1 is SEHNR and CDR2 FQNEAQ (reference sequence). The CDR3 is 13 amino acids. Between the trimmed V and J ends, which lost 5 bases and 6 bases, there was a span of 11 bases. DNA for the CDR3: TGTGCCAGCAGCCTTTCGAGTTTAAACACCATATATTTT. Its translation: CASSLSSLNTIYF.

The V call is TRBV2, the J call TRBJ2-7, with D possibly TRBD1 on 5 matching bases. Per germline, CDR1 SNHLY and CDR2 FYNNEI. The ends were cut back, 7 bases at V and 3 bases at J, with 13 bases in the middle. The CDR3 spans 13 residues. CDR3 region: CASTPGHYYEQYF. The CDR3 region has the DNA TGTGCCAGCACCCCCGGACATTACTACGAGCAGTACTTC.

This clone showed up just once. The rearrangement uses TRBV7-9 and TRBJ1-2, with 8 bases that match TRBD1. Germline loops: CDR1 SEHNR, CDR2 FQNEAQ (reference sequence). The CDR3 has 15 residues. Trimming at V came to 3 bases and at J to 3 bases, leaving 6 bases not matched to a gene. CDR3 nucleotides: TGTGCCAGCAGCTTGGGATTGACAGGGGACTATGGCTACACCTTC. Protein sequence: CASSLGLTGDYGYTF.

In DNA, the CDR3 is TGTGCCAGCAGCTTAGACATTGGGTCAGGGAACTATGGCTACACCTTC. It translates to CASSLDIGSGNYGYTF. The gene calls are TRBV7-2 and TRBJ1-2; D is perhaps TRBD1 (5 bases). This CDR3 has 16 amino acids. Between the trimmed V and J ends, which lost 1 base and 2 bases, there was a span of 14 bases. CDR1 and CDR2 (germline): SGHTA, FQGNSA.

This chain connects TRBV30 to TRBJ1-1, with D tentatively TRBD1 (5 bases). CDR1 and CDR2 from the germline V gene are GTSNPN and SVGIG (reference sequence). V lost 4 bases, J lost 3 bases, and 12 bases lay in between. The CDR3 has 13 amino acids. CDR3 residues: CAWTQGWDTEAFF. CDR3 DNA sequence: TGTGCCTGGACCCAGGGATGGGACACTGAAGCTTTCTTT.

This rearrangement joins TRBV5-1 to TRBJ2-3; D is unresolved. Deletions cut 2 bases from V and 2 bases from J, with 9 bases between. This CDR3 has 14 amino acids. CDR1 is SGHRS and CDR2 is YFSETQ in the germline V gene. The CDR3 here is CASSFQDNTDTQYF. The CDR3 coding sequence is TGCGCCAGCAGCTTTCAGGATAACACAGATACGCAGTATTTT.

Only one count was recorded for this clone. V and J are TRBV15 and TRBJ2-7, with D possibly matching TRBD1 (6 bases). The V gene's germline CDR1 is LNHNV and CDR2 YYDKDF (reference sequence). V lost 1 base to trimming and J lost 1 base, with 8 bases between them. The CDR3 runs 14 residues. The CDR3 sequence is CATSRGTESYEQYF. CDR3 sequence (DNA): TGTGCCACCAGCAGAGGGACAGAATCCTACGAGCAGTACTTC.

V usage is TRBV5-6 and J usage is TRBJ2-7, with 8 positions matching TRBD1. Losses at the gene ends were 5 bases for V and 6 bases for J; bases not matched to a gene: 10. The CDR3 is 14 amino acids. Germline V lookup: CDR1 SGHDT, CDR2 YYEEEE. The CDR3 sequence: CASSLDRGAGEQYF. The CDR3 DNA reads as TGTGCCAGCAGTCTTGACAGGGGAGCCGGCGAGCAGTACTTC.

The chain carries TRBV19 and TRBJ2-7; D might be TRBD2 (6 bases). The germline V gene has CDR1 LNHDA and CDR2 SQIVND (reference sequence). Trimming shortened V by 3 bases and J by 0 bases, and 6 bases separated the two germline ends. This CDR3 comprises 13 residues. The CDR3 DNA reads as TGTGCCAGTAGTATCGGGAGCTCCTACGAGCAGTACTTC. Amino acid sequence: CASSIGSSYEQYF.

The rearrangement links TRBV6-5 to TRBJ2-3; no definite D call. Germline loops: CDR1 MNHEY, CDR2 SVGAGI. The V end lost 2 bases, the J end lost 4 bases, and 4 bases lay between the germline ends. The CDR3 covers 12 residues. The CDR3 nucleotides read TGTGCCAGCAGTTACGTCTCAGATACGCAGTATTTT. This sequence encodes CASSYVSDTQYF.

The gene calls are TRBV4-2 and TRBJ2-7; 11 bases line up with TRBD1. With V trimmed by 4 bases and J by 4 bases, 6 bases remained unmatched. In germline, CDR1 is LGHNA, CDR2 YNFKEQ. The CDR3 extends over 15 amino acids. The CDR3 region is CASSPAGQGDYEQYF. CDR3 nucleotide sequence: TGTGCCAGCAGCCCCGCGGGACAGGGGGATTACGAGCAGTACTTC.

This chain joins TRBV18 and TRBJ1-1; 9 bases map to TRBD1. The trim removed 2 bases at V and 3 bases at J, leaving 1 base unmatched. The length of the CDR3 is 14 residues. CDR1 KGHSH and CDR2 LQKENI come from the germline V gene. CDR3 nucleotide sequence: TGTGCCAGCTCACCAACAGGGGGCCACACTGAAGCTTTCTTT. Its protein product is CASSPTGGHTEAFF.

In its sample, this clone was seen a few times. The V call is TRBV7-9, the J call TRBJ2-7; 7 bases align to TRBD1. With V trimmed by 5 bases and J by 0 bases, 7 bases remained unmatched. Germline CDR1 and CDR2: SEHNR and FQNEAQ (reference sequence). The CDR3 has 15 residues. CDR3 region: CASSQGVPVSYEQYF. Here the CDR3 DNA reads TGTGCCAGCAGCCAGGGGGTTCCTGTCTCCTACGAGCAGTACTTC.

The rearrangement joins TRBV7-2 to TRBJ2-3; tentatively, D is TRBD2 (7 bases). CDR3 length: 16 amino acids. Germline V CDR1 and CDR2: SGHTA, FQGNSA. The ends were cut back, 2 bases at V and 6 bases at J, with 18 bases in the middle. The CDR3 spells CASSLPLGGGYDTQYF. In DNA form, the CDR3 reads TGTGCCAGCAGCTTACCGTTGGGGGGGGGCTACGATACGCAGTATTTT.

CDR3 residues: CASSPDTHTGELFF. The DNA of the CDR3 is TGTGCCAGCAGCCCGGACACCCACACCGGGGAGCTGTTTTTT. The chain combines TRBV5-4 with TRBJ2-2, with a weak D call TRBD1 (5 bases). With 4 bases removed from V and 3 bases from J, the gap between germline ends came to 10 bases. CDR1 is SGHNT and CDR2 is YYREEE in the germline V gene (reference sequence). The CDR3 runs 14 residues.

J is TRBJ2-5 and V is TRBV28, with D tentatively TRBD1 (5 bases). CDR3 size: 14 residues. The germline gives CDR1 MDHEN, CDR2 SYDVKM. Trimming left V 3 bases short and J 5 bases short, with 13 bases between. CDR3 DNA sequence: TGTGCCAGCAGTTTTTTAAGGGGCCGGGAGACCCAGTACTTC. The encoded protein is CASSFLRGRETQYF.

This chain uses TRBV4-2 with TRBJ1-4, with 7 bases aligning to TRBD1. Germline CDR1 LGHNA, CDR2 YNFKEQ. The CDR3 contains 16 residues. The V segment lost 4 bases and the J segment 0 bases; nucleotides outside the gene matches: 5. The CDR3 nucleotides read TGTGCCAGCAGCCGTGACACAGGGGCAACTAATGAAAAACTGTTTTTT. This sequence encodes CASSRDTGATNEKLFF.